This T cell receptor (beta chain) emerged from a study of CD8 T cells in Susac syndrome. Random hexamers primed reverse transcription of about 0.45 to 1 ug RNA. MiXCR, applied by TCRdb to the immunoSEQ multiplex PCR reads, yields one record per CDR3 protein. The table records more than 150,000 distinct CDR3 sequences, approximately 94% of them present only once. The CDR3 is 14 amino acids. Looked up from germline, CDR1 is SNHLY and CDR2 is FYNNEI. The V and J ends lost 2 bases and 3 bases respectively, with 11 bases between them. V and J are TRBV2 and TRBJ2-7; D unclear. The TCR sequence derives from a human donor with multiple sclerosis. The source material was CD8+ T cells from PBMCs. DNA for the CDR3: TGTGCCAGCAGTGAACGAAAGATAGGCTACGAGCAGTACTTC. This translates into CASSERKIGYEQYF.